The clone carrying this T cell receptor (beta chain) has just one count. Reverse transcription of about 0.45 to 1 ug RNA used random hexamers. TCRdb used MiXCR to reprocess the immunoSEQ multiplex PCR reads, holding one entry per CDR3 protein. The sample records roughly 150,000 distinct CDR3 sequences, roughly 94% being singletons. Trimming removed 7 bases at V and 0 bases at J, with 3 bases between. Germline values: CDR1 MNHEY, CDR2 SVGEGT. This CDR3 spans 11 amino acids. TCR beta from blood CD8+ and CD4+ T cells was sequenced. TEMRA cells were enriched by FACS, and CD4+ and CD8+ T cells were negatively isolated. The record originates from a study of CD8 T cells in Susac syndrome.

This chain uses TRBV6-2 or TRBV6-3 with TRBJ1-1; D unresolved. Sequenced: CD4+ T cells from PBMCs. The sequence was collected from a human donor in good health. The CDR3 sequence: CASNVNTEAFF. The DNA for the CDR3 is TGTGCCAGCAACGTGAACACTGAAGCTTTCTTT.